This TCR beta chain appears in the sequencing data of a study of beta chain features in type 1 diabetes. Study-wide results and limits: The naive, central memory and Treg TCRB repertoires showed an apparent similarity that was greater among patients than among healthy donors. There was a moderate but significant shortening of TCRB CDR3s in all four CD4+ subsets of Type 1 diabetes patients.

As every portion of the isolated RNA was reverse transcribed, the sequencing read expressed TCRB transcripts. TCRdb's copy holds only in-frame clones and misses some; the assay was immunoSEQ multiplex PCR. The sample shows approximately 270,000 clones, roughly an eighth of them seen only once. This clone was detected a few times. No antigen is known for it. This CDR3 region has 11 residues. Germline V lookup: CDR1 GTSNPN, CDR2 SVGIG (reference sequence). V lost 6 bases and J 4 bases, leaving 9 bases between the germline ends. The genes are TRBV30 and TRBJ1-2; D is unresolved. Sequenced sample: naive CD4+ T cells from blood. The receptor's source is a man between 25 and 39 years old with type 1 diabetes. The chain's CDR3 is CACSNFYGYTF. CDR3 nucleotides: TGTGCCTGTTCAAACTTCTATGGCTACACCTTC.